The source of this TCR beta chain is a study of blood T cell repertoires in COVID-19. The CDR3 totals 13 residues. The V gene end was trimmed by 4 bases and the J gene end by 9 bases; junction bases not matched to a gene: 6. Germline CDR1 and CDR2: SGHTS and YDEGEE. Data came from immunoSEQ multiplex PCR; TCRdb stores just in-frame clones and leaves some out. The data hold approximately 45,000 clones, with 85% to 90% observed a single time. V usage is TRBV5-8 and J usage is TRBJ2-7, with 11 positions matching TRBD1. Sequenced input: peripheral blood. The clonotype originates from a woman older than 75 with COVID-19, enrolled during active disease. CDR3 amino acids: CASSLGTGGRQYF. The CDR3 DNA reads TGTGCCAGCAGCCTCGGGACAGGGGGGCGGCAGTACTTC.